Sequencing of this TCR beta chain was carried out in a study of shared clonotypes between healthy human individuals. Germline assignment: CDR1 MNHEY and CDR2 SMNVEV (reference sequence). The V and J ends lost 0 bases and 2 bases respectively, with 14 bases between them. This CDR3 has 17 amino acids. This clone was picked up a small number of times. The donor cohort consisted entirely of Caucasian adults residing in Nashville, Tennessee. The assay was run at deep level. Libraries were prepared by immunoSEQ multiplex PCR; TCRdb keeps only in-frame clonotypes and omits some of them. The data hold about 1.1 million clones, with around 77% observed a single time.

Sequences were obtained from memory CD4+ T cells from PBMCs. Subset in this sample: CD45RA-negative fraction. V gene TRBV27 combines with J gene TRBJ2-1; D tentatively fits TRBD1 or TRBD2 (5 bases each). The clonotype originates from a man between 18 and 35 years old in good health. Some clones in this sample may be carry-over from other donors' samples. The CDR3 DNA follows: TGTGCCAGCAGTTTATCGACCGGGGCCCCCCCCTACAATGAGCAGTTCTTC. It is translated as CASSLSTGAPPYNEQFF.